This TCR beta chain was observed in a study of cytotoxic CD8 clonotypes in ibrutinib-treated CLL. Notes on the study in general: The study found clonality rose at ibrutinib response, then fell toward baseline at progression. Stable or contracted on treatment, public clonotypes were also uncommon.

A note on this clone: What it recognizes is unknown.

Only in-frame clones appear in the TCRdb table, and some are missing; sequencing was by immunoSEQ multiplex PCR. Of 250,000 or so clones listed, less than 75% are singletons. The receptor's source is a human donor with chronic lymphocytic leukemia. Sequenced material: PBMCs, taken after 24 months of ibrutinib treatment.

The CDR3 here is CASSTGVGEQYF. The CDR3 bases are TGTGCCAGCAGCACAGGGGTGGGTGAGCAGTACTTC. The genes are TRBV7-6 and TRBJ2-7, with 7 bases aligning to TRBD1. With 5 bases clipped from V and 7 bases from J, the junction kept 5 bases outside the gene matches. The germline gives CDR1 SGHVS, CDR2 FNYEAQ. CDR3 length: 12 amino acids.